This T cell receptor beta chain was identified during a study of shared clonotypes between healthy human individuals (dated by TCRdb to between 2020 and 2021). Background for the entire study: The cohort comprised two women and a few men aged 18 to 49 years. For each donor, three plates each were used for CD4 naive and CD4 memory, two plates were used for CD8 naive, and one plate was used for CD8 memory. Blood TCR repertoires of about five healthy adults were deeply sequenced to estimate repertoire size and the extent of clonotype sharing between individuals. Libraries were prepared and TCR repertoires were sequenced by different laboratories using diverse techniques, in order to increase sequencing depth and limit assay-specific biases. Between about 0.94 and 8.9 billion PBMCs per donor were obtained by leukapheresis.

A note on this clone: The specificity of this receptor is unknown. No quality values exist for individual bases; no much larger clone is one base distant.

The CDR3 runs 19 residues from the cysteine to the phenylalanine. Kept here is only the CDR3 DNA, which spans 57 bases and is read in frame from base 1. Broad study findings and their caveats: About 5% of naive CD4, around 3.5% of naive CD8, around 2.3% of memory CD4, and 0.35% to 0.4% of memory CD8 clonotypes were shared across a few donors. Sampling was restricted to blood, and TCR repertoires in tissues likely differ from the TCR repertoires found in blood. Based on pairwise subsampling, the degree of clonotype sharing among donors was expected to be affected by sequencing depth. Because the study included a small number of donors, the genetic and exposure-history diversity represented was limited. Larger estimated clonotype richness was generally found for naive subsets than for memory subsets. Clonotypes shared by all four sorted-subset donors showed higher generation probabilities than non-shared clonotypes. Incomplete sequencing was indicated by rarefaction of sorted-subset datasets, despite the large sequencing depth.

CD8 naive samples were CD45RO-negative cells positively selected for CCR7, giving a CD45RA+CCR7+ population that excluded TemRA cells. Donors were healthy HIV-negative adults with no recently reported acute infections or vaccinations. All donors were Caucasian adults living in Nashville, Tennessee, USA. Blood was collected by leukapheresis, and PBMCs were isolated by Ficoll-Histopaque density gradient centrifugation and then cryopreserved in liquid nitrogen vapor phase. Analytical flow cytometry was used to check the purity and quantity of each magnetically sorted T cell population. Each sorted fraction had its genomic DNA isolated and then quantified by UV absorbance on a Nanodrop 2000c. TCR CDR3 regions were amplified from genomic DNA by multiplex PCR using the deep immunoSEQ assay. For each cell subset, the extracted genomic DNA was distributed evenly across all wells of several immunoSEQ 96-well plates, and each plate served as one replicate. For sorted subsets, approximately 190 ng of genomic DNA, equivalent to 25,000 to 35,000 T cell genomes, went into each replicate PCR. The purified libraries were quantified using a Qubit 3.0 fluorometer, sized with a Bioanalyzer 2100, and then quantified again using the KAPA Library Quantification kit. A separate single-read 150-cycle Illumina NextSeq 550 flow cell was used to sequence each immunoSEQ 96-well plate. Turning to the authors' computational methods: Because the immunoSEQ output included only junctional sequences and no quality scores, the filtering could not be the same as the filtering used for full-length reads. Sequences were annotated with PyIR, a Python wrapper for IgBLAST v1.9, and V/J genes and CDR3 were assigned using IMGT germline references. Any read was removed if the V/J assignment was weak (E-value above 1e-6), the CDR3 was missing, or the read contained stop codons, out-of-frame junctions, or ambiguous translated residues. V3J clonotypes were defined as sequences sharing the same inferred V gene, J gene, and CDR3 amino acid sequence. The percentage overlap between two repertoires was calculated by dividing the number of shared unique clonotypes by the size of the smaller repertoire. RTK rarefaction, the Chao1 estimator, and Recon v2.1 estimates of unobserved clonotypes were used to assess repertoire richness. Generation probabilities for all TCRbeta clonotypes obtained by the gDNA method from a handful of donors were computed using OLGA. Sourced from immuneACCESS, this table was stored by TCRdb with only in-frame sequences that have V and J called. A share of the clones is absent; for the studies checked, an unresolved V gene accounts for under half, and the remainder has no known explanation. V, J and clone size are taken as reported in that table, and D and trimming were inferred from the DNA itself. The sample includes around 2.1 million clones, with 85% to 95% observed a single time. Of the sample, 1.7% falls within the top ten clones.

This TCR came from a man aged 18 to 30 in good health. Some clones in this sample may be carry-over from other donors' samples. Input material: naive CD8+ T cells from PBMCs. Sample cell subset or site, as interpreted from the label and publication: CD45RA+CCR7+. The chain links TRBV21-1 with TRBJ2-3; the table's D call of TRBD2 was not tested on the DNA. TRBV21-1 is a listed pseudogene. The DNA sequence is given as TGTGCCAGCAGCAAACAAGGGCCGGCGAAGCGGGAGCCCACAGATACGCAGTATTTT. It translates to CASSKQGPAKREPTDTQYF.